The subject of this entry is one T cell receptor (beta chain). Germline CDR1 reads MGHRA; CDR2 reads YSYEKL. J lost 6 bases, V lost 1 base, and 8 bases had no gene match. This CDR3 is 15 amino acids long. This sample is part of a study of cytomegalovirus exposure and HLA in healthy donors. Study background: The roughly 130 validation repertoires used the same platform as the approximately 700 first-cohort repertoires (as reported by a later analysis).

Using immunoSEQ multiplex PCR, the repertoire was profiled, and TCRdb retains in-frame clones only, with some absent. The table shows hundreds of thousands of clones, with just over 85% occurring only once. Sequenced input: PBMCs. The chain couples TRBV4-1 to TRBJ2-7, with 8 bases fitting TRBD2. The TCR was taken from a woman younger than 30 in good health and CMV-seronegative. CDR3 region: CASSQVMASGSEQYF. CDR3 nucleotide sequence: TGCGCCAGCAGCCAAGTTATGGCTAGCGGGTCCGAGCAGTACTTC.